This record looks at one TCR beta chain sequence and its context. What it binds is unknown. This record belongs to a study of response to subunit inactivated influenza vaccine. General study findings and limits: The authors put forward the suggestion that each seasonal influenza vaccination may bring in only a limited number of new T cells.

MiXCR, run by TCRdb on the RT-PCR reads, gives a single entry per CDR3 protein. The sample includes 800,000 to 1,000,000 distinct CDR3 sequences, roughly 20% of them seen just once. There are 15 residues in the CDR3. Germline assignment: CDR1 SGHRS and CDR2 YFSETQ. The ends were cut back, 9 bases at V and 0 bases at J, with 15 bases in the middle. The sample in question was PBMCs from blood, obtained 5 to 6 days after vaccination. The source is a man aged 50-59 years who received an inactivated influenza vaccine. The chain joins TRBV5-1 to TRBJ2-2; TRBD2 might be the D (5 bases). CDR3 protein: CATERSGTNTGELFF. CDR3 bases: TGCGCCACCGAACGAAGCGGAACGAACACCGGGGAGCTGTTTTTT.